The T cell receptor beta chain described here comes from a study of early T cells in non-severe SARS-CoV-2 infection. TCRdb re-called the 5' RACE reads through MiXCR, storing one row per CDR3 protein. Altogether approximately 120,000 distinct CDR3 sequences are present, 14% to 15% being singletons, with the ten largest covering 20% to 25%. On this clonotype: The antigen remains undetermined. Because it lacks the conserved phenylalanine or tryptophan at the end, this CDR3 is likely a read error.

The junction had 12 bases not matched to a gene; V was cut back by 6 bases and J by 1 base. Germline V gene sequence: CDR1 DFQATT, CDR2 SNEGSKA (reference sequence). CDR3 length equals 16 residues. Regarding the study as a whole: Matches to VDJdb favored anti-spike CD8 responses and missed private and CD4 specificities.

The source is an adult who was a healthcare worker with PCR-confirmed SARS-CoV-2 infection or an uninfected control (not recorded which). The sequencing sample was made of whole blood. V is TRBV20-1 and J is TRBJ1-5; 7 nucleotides line up with TRBD1. This chain's CDR3 is CSAKLRGRRSNQPQHL. CDR3 in DNA: TGCAGTGCGAAGTTAAGGGGGCGGAGGAGCAATCAGCCCCAGCATCTT.